This TCR beta chain was sequenced in a study of cytomegalovirus exposure and HLA in healthy donors. Trimming shortened V by 1 base and J by 2 bases, and 10 bases separated the two germline ends. In germline, CDR1 is SGHTA, CDR2 FQGTGA. The CDR3 is made up of 15 amino acids. It was with 60 Vbeta and 13 Jbeta primers that the PCR ran. The table came from immunoSEQ multiplex PCR; TCRdb's copy has only in-frame clones and leaves some out. In the table there are about 110,000 clones, roughly three quarters of which are singletons. The chain carries TRBV7-3 and TRBJ2-3; D perhaps matches TRBD1 (5 bases). Source material: PBMCs. The sequence came from a male donor in good health and CMV-seronegative. The CDR3 sequence: CASSLIQAHTDTQYF. The CDR3 nucleotides are TGTGCCAGCAGCTTAATACAGGCCCACACAGATACGCAGTATTTT.